The following is a T cell receptor (beta chain) sequence with its context. Its cognate antigen is unknown. This sample is part of a study of T cell responses to AZD1222 COVID-19 vaccine. The study's findings and limits: Repertoires were obtained only post-peak T cell response. CD4 TCRs covered the whole spike, strongest at regions 160-218 and 743-854. Possibly, clonal diversity was underestimated; donors were largely white British and included more females.

The CDR3 runs to 13 residues. Germline CDR1 is SGHAT and CDR2 is FQDESV (reference sequence). Losses at the gene ends were 5 bases for V and 5 bases for J; bases not matched to a gene: 4. Clones were read by immunoSEQ multiplex PCR, and TCRdb kept only the in-frame ones, dropping some. This table has some 71,000 clones, roughly nine tenths appearing once. This rearrangement joins TRBV11-1 to TRBJ2-7, with 9 bases matching TRBD2. Sequenced here: peripheral blood, sampled 28 days after the second AZD1222 dose. This clonotype was sampled from an adult who received the AZD1222 COVID-19 vaccine. The CDR3 bases are TGTGCCAGCAGCCCAGCGGGGGGCAACGAGCAGTACTTC. Protein product: CASSPAGGNEQYF.